This TCR beta chain was recovered during a study of cytomegalovirus exposure and HLA in healthy donors. Notes on the study in general: Rates of TCR association differed by HLA locus in a later analysis, with DRB1 highest and HLA-C lowest.

The PCR contained 60 Vbeta and 13 Jbeta primers. Libraries were prepared by immunoSEQ multiplex PCR; TCRdb keeps only in-frame clonotypes and omits some of them. The table shows around 190,000 clones, with around 77% occurring only once. Germline values: CDR1 MNHNS, CDR2 SASEGT. The CDR3 is 15 residues long. V was trimmed by 4 bases and J by 1 base, leaving 10 bases between them. As to this clone: The antigen is unknown.

This TCR was recovered from a man aged 60 to 69 in good health and CMV-seronegative. Sequencing input: PBMCs. The V gene is TRBV6-1, the J gene TRBJ2-2; D is possibly TRBD2 (6 bases). The CDR3 nucleotides are TGTGCCAGCAGTGGGGGACTGGTGAACACCGGGGAGCTGTTTTTT. Translating it yields CASSGGLVNTGELFF.